One sample yielded the 27 T cell receptor beta chains listed below, sequenced in a study of shared T cell receptors in the human thymus. The protocol was immunoSEQ multiplex PCR, while the TCRdb copy is restricted to in-frame clones and leaves out a portion. Among roughly 700,000 clones listed, 88% were seen once. These sequences were also reported in another study, on human thymus T cells.

The sequencing input was thymocytes. The receptors originated from a boy under three years old with a congenital heart defect.

This clone was observed a few times. The rearrangement joins TRBV4-2 to TRBJ2-7; 7 bases align to TRBD1. CDR1 and CDR2 (germline): LGHNA, YNFKEQ. This CDR3 is 13 amino acids long. V dropped 1 base and J dropped 6; count of bases not matched to a gene: 3. This chain's CDR3 is CASSQGTGAEQYF. The DNA of the CDR3 is TGTGCCAGCAGCCAAGGAACAGGGGCCGAGCAGTACTTC.

This clone was counted a few times. One junction end does not reproduce the germline sequence, and a read error may be involved. The chain couples TRBV7-7 to TRBJ2-7; 8 nucleotides line up with TRBD2. CDR3 length equals 10 residues. Germline V gives CDR1 SSHAT, CDR2 FNYEAQ (reference sequence). Here the CDR3 DNA reads TGTGCTAGCACGGGGGGGGAGCAGTACTTC. Residues: CASTGGEQYF.

This chain links TRBV7-4 with TRBJ2-1; D may be TRBD2 (6 bases). The germline V and J ends were trimmed by 5 bases and 8 bases, with 22 bases remaining between them. The CDR3 length is 16 residues. Germline CDR1 is SGHVT and CDR2 is SQSDAQ. This chain's CDR3 is CASSPYSGDLVDEQFF. For the CDR3, the DNA is TGTGCCAGCAGCCCCTATAGCGGAGACCTGGTGGATGAGCAGTTCTTC.

In this sample, this clone turned up once. The chain uses TRBV27 and TRBJ2-7, with 7 nucleotides matching TRBD2. The trim removed 5 bases at V and 1 base at J, leaving 11 bases unmatched. The germline gives CDR1 MNHEY, CDR2 SMNVEV (reference sequence). This CDR3 is built from 16 residues. The chain's CDR3 is CASSPHGVAGSYEQYF. CDR3 bases: TGTGCCAGCAGTCCCCACGGGGTAGCGGGTTCCTACGAGCAGTACTTC.

The chain carries TRBV4-3 and TRBJ2-7, with a tentative D call TRBD2 (5 bases). This CDR3 has 16 amino acids. Germline CDR1 reads LGHNA; CDR2 reads YSLEER. Trimming took 1 base from V and 2 from J, leaving 15 bases between them. The CDR3 DNA is TGCGCCAGCAGCCAAGCTGTCCCCCTAGCCCCCTACGAGCAGTACTTC. Amino acid sequence: CASSQAVPLAPYEQYF.

The chain couples TRBV29-1 to TRBJ2-7; 9 nucleotides match TRBD1. J gave up 5 bases and V 4 bases, and 9 bases lay outside the gene matches. CDR3 size: 14 residues. The germline gives CDR1 SQVTM, CDR2 ANQGSEA. As DNA, the CDR3 is TGCAGCGTTGGTATTGACAGGGGGTGGAACGAGCAGTACTTC. This codes for CSVGIDRGWNEQYF.

The chain joins TRBV15 to TRBJ2-1, with D possibly matching TRBD1 (6 bases). The CDR3 has 19 residues. The V gene's germline CDR1 is LNHNV and CDR2 YYDKDF (reference sequence). V was shortened by 1 base and J by 4 bases, with 23 bases between the two germline ends. CDR3 protein: CATSRVRDRPLGAYNEQFF. The DNA of the CDR3 is TGTGCCACCAGCAGAGTCCGGGATCGGCCATTGGGGGCTTACAATGAGCAGTTCTTC.

The CDR3 here is CASSQTSGDEETQYF. The CDR3 DNA is TGTGCCAGCAGCCAGACTAGCGGGGATGAAGAGACCCAGTACTTC. The J gene is TRBJ2-5, the V gene TRBV5-4; 11 bases agree with TRBD2. This CDR3 is built from 15 residues. CDR1 and CDR2 (germline): SGHNT, YYREEE (reference sequence). The V and J ends lost 4 bases and 3 bases, in that order; junction bases with no gene match: 5.

J is TRBJ2-7 and V is TRBV20-1; D call uncertain. CDR1 and CDR2 (germline): DFQATT, SNEGSKA (reference sequence). V was trimmed by 1 base and J by 5 bases, leaving 6 bases between them. The CDR3 runs to 11 residues. CDR3 sequence: CSARAYHEQYF. As DNA, the CDR3 is TGCAGTGCTAGAGCCTACCACGAGCAGTACTTC.

This clone has just a few counts. V usage is TRBV29-1 and J usage is TRBJ2-7; 10 bases align to TRBD2. Germline CDR1 reads SQVTM; CDR2 reads ANQGSEA. V shed 0 bases and J 7 bases; nucleotides not matched to a gene: 9. CDR3 length equals 15 residues. CDR3 amino acids: CSVEDQSSGRTEQYF. CDR3 sequence (DNA): TGCAGCGTTGAAGATCAGTCTAGCGGGAGAACAGAGCAGTACTTC.

This chain joins TRBV12-5 and TRBJ1-2; 7 bases map to TRBD1. Unmatched junction bases numbered 5, after V lost 0 bases and J lost 7 bases. CDR1 and CDR2 (germline): LGHNT, FRNRAP. The CDR3 is 14 amino acids. The CDR3 DNA sequence: TGTGCTAGTGGTTTGGTAGGGGACAGTGGTGGCTACACCTTC. Protein: CASGLVGDSGGYTF.

This chain uses TRBV27 with TRBJ2-1, with 11 nucleotides matching TRBD2. V gave up 2 bases and J gave up 1 base; unmatched junction bases: 7. There are 18 residues in the CDR3. Germline assignment: CDR1 MNHEY and CDR2 SMNVEV (reference sequence). This CDR3 reads CASSLALAGEGSYNEQFF. As DNA, the CDR3 is TGTGCCAGCAGTTTAGCACTAGCGGGAGAGGGGTCCTACAATGAGCAGTTCTTC.

The genes are TRBV12-5 and TRBJ1-2; tentatively, D is TRBD1 (6 bases). The CDR3 length is 16 residues. Germline lookup yields CDR1 LGHNT and CDR2 FRNRAP. Trimming cost V 0 bases and J 5 bases, with 16 bases left between them. The chain's CDR3 is CASGLVPSDSLYGYTF. DNA for the CDR3: TGTGCTAGTGGTTTGGTACCCTCGGACAGCCTTTATGGCTACACCTTC.

The gene calls are TRBV7-9 and TRBJ2-3; the match to TRBD2 covers 8 bases. The ends lost 1 base at V and 3 bases at J; junction bases unmatched: 9. CDR1 and CDR2 (germline): SEHNR, FQNEAQ (reference sequence). The CDR3 is 17 residues long. The CDR3, as DNA: TGTGCCAGCAGCTTAGAGGGAGTAGCGGGAACGACAGATACGCAGTATTTT. Translating gives CASSLEGVAGTTDTQYF.

The CDR3: CASSSSGSTDTQYF. The CDR3 coding sequence is TGCGCCAGCAGCTCTAGCGGTAGCACAGATACGCAGTATTTT. The chain couples TRBV5-1 to TRBJ2-3; TRBD2 aligns across 7 bases. Per germline, CDR1 SGHRS and CDR2 YFSETQ. The CDR3 sequence is 14 residues long. Trimming cost V 3 bases and J 0 bases; bases outside gene matches: 1.

A single count supports this clone. The V and J genes are TRBV19 and TRBJ1-2; TRBD1 aligns across 9 bases. Germline-derived CDR1 and CDR2 are LNHDA and SQIVND (reference sequence). The V and J ends lost 5 bases and 5 bases, in that order; junction bases with no gene match: 6. This CDR3 contains 14 residues. The CDR3 DNA follows: TGTGCCAGTAGTTCCGGGACAGGGATTTATGGCTACACCTTC. The encoded protein is CASSSGTGIYGYTF. The full variable domain, completed using reference TRBV19 and TRBJ1-2, is DGGITQSPKYLFRKEGQNVTLSCEQNLNHDAMYWYRQDPGQGLRLIYYSQIVNDFQKGDIAEGYSVSREKKESFPLTVTSAQKNPTAFYLCASSSGTGIYGYTFGSGTRLTVV.

The V call is TRBV5-1, the J call TRBJ2-1; 11 bases fit TRBD2. Germline values: CDR1 SGHRS, CDR2 YFSETQ. J was trimmed by 6 bases and V by 7 bases; bases with no gene match: 12. This CDR3 is 16 amino acids long. CDR3 protein: CASAIAGGTPGNEQFF. CDR3 nucleotide sequence: TGCGCCAGCGCGATAGCGGGAGGGACCCCTGGCAATGAGCAGTTCTTC.

The table lists this clone with a few counts. The rearrangement links TRBV4-1 to TRBJ2-2, with D hard to call. CDR3 length equals 14 residues. V lost 2 bases and J lost 3, with 7 bases in between. Germline V lookup: CDR1 MGHRA, CDR2 YSYEKL. The CDR3 region has the DNA TGCGCCAGCAGCCAACAGTCTGACACCGGGGAGCTGTTTTTT. It encodes CASSQQSDTGELFF.

The chain uses TRBV5-1 and TRBJ2-5, with D perhaps TRBD1 (6 bases). CDR1 and CDR2 from the germline V gene are SGHRS and YFSETQ. Trimming left V 0 bases short and J 7 bases short, with 13 bases between. The CDR3 is made up of 14 amino acids. The CDR3: CASSLGQAGRTQYF. The CDR3 DNA follows: TGCGCCAGCAGCTTGGGACAGGCCGGTCGGACCCAGTACTTC.

This clone was seen once. V gene TRBV28 combines with J gene TRBJ2-7; maybe TRBD1 (7 bases). The CDR3 totals 16 residues. V was clipped by 3 bases and J by 0 bases, with 15 bases between them. Per germline, CDR1 MDHEN and CDR2 SYDVKM. The CDR3 DNA is TGTGCCAGCAGTTTCGGGGGACAGAGGAGCTCCTACGAGCAGTACTTC. This sequence encodes CASSFGGQRSSYEQYF.

The J gene is TRBJ1-2, the V gene TRBV29-1, with a weak D call TRBD1 (5 bases). This CDR3 is 13 amino acids long. Germline V lookup: CDR1 SQVTM, CDR2 ANQGSEA. V lost 4 bases and J lost 4, with 13 bases in between. The chain's CDR3 is CSVADGGIYGYTF. CDR3 DNA: TGCAGCGTTGCAGACGGGGGGATCTATGGCTACACCTTC.

The V gene is TRBV4-3, the J gene TRBJ2-2; TRBD2 agrees at 7 bases. Germline CDR1 LGHNA, CDR2 YSLEER. CDR3 length: 18 amino acids. The V and J ends lost 0 bases and 7 bases, in that order; junction bases with no gene match: 14. The CDR3 region has the DNA TGCGCCAGCAGCCAAGATCGCTATTTCGCAGGGAGGGTCGGGGAGCTGTTTTTT. This codes for CASSQDRYFAGRVGELFF.

The chain has TRBV27 and TRBJ2-7; 8 bases map to TRBD2. The CDR3 consists of 16 residues. The V segment lost 3 bases and the J segment 0 bases; nucleotides outside the gene matches: 7. CDR1 and CDR2 from the germline V gene are MNHEY and SMNVEV (reference sequence). In DNA, the CDR3 is TGTGCCAGCAGTTTTATGGGCGGGAGGCTCTCCTACGAGCAGTACTTC. Its translation: CASSFMGGRLSYEQYF.

The DNA for the CDR3 is TGTGCCAGCAGCCAAGGTTGTAGCGGGACTAGCGGGAGGGACGAGCAGTTCTTC. This sequence encodes CASSQGCSGTSGRDEQFF. The chain joins TRBV4-2 to TRBJ2-1, with 16 positions matching TRBD2. Trimming at V came to 1 base and at J to 10 bases, leaving 10 bases not matched to a gene. Germline V gives CDR1 LGHNA, CDR2 YNFKEQ. CDR3 length equals 18 residues.

The chain links TRBV6-1 to TRBJ2-6; D call uncertain. Deletions cut 2 bases from V and 0 bases from J, with 8 bases between. The CDR3 covers 16 residues. Germline V CDR1 and CDR2: MNHNS, SASEGT. This CDR3 is CASSESRSSGANVLTF. Written as DNA, the CDR3 is TGTGCCAGCAGTGAATCAAGGAGCTCTGGGGCCAACGTCCTGACTTTC.

The rearrangement uses TRBV23-1 and TRBJ2-7; TRBD2 matches at 7 bases. TRBV23-1 is an open reading frame whose function is uncertain. Trimming at V came to 8 bases and at J to 1 base, leaving 11 bases not matched to a gene. This CDR3 is 15 amino acids long. The CDR3 region is CASLLGGRESYEQYF. The CDR3 region has the DNA TGCGCCAGCCTACTGGGAGGGCGGGAGTCCTACGAGCAGTACTTC.

The rearrangement uses TRBV27 and TRBJ2-7; 9 bases are a match to TRBD1. J lost 7 bases, V lost 5 bases, and 15 bases had no gene match. This CDR3 is built from 16 residues. Germline V gives CDR1 MNHEY, CDR2 SMNVEV (reference sequence). The CDR3 loop reads CASSQPGQGSTREQYF. The CDR3 region has the DNA TGTGCCAGCAGTCAGCCGGGACAGGGTTCGACTAGAGAGCAGTACTTC.